This entry lists 25 T cell receptor beta chains sequenced from one sample in a study of blood T cell repertoires in COVID-19. TCRdb keeps only in-frame clones here, not all; method: immunoSEQ multiplex PCR. Among about 280,000 clones listed, 87% were seen once. The sample taken for sequencing was PBMCs or T cells enriched from blood (not recorded which). These receptor sequences come from a woman aged 40 to 49 who had recovered from COVID-19.

The J gene is TRBJ2-7, the V gene TRBV7-2; 9 bases agree with TRBD1. After removal of 1 base from V and 7 bases from J, the junction contained 8 bases not matched to a gene. CDR3 size: 15 residues. Per the germline V gene, CDR1 is SGHTA and CDR2 is FQGNSA. The CDR3 nucleotides read TGTGCCAGCAGCTTAGTGGTACAGGGGGCGGGAGAGCAGTACTTC. It yields the protein CASSLVVQGAGEQYF.

In this sample, this clone turned up once. The chain carries TRBV14 and TRBJ2-1; no clear D. V lost 0 bases and J 8 bases, leaving 14 bases between the germline ends. The CDR3 spans 15 residues. The germline gives CDR1 SGHDN, CDR2 FVKESK. The CDR3 DNA reads as TGTGCCAGCAGCCAAGACCCTGCTAGGTGGGATGAGCAGTTCTTC. It is translated as CASSQDPARWDEQFF.

The chain uses TRBV4-3 and TRBJ2-5; 13 nucleotides align to TRBD2. Germline trimming cut 0 bases from V and 5 bases from J; bases unmatched to any gene: 6. Germline V lookup: CDR1 LGHNA, CDR2 YSLEER. The CDR3 totals 17 residues. CDR3 sequence: CASSQDWTSGSGETQYF. The CDR3 region has the DNA TGCGCCAGCAGCCAAGATTGGACTAGCGGGAGTGGTGAGACCCAGTACTTC.

This chain connects TRBV9 to TRBJ1-2; tentative D call: TRBD1 (5 bases). Trimming pared 0 bases from V and 4 bases from J, leaving 10 bases between. The CDR3 has 14 residues. The V gene's germline CDR1 is SGDLS and CDR2 YYNGEE. CDR3 loop: CASSVGGVAYGYTF. CDR3 sequence (DNA): TGTGCCAGCAGCGTAGGGGGGGTGGCCTATGGCTACACCTTC.

This chain connects TRBV2 to TRBJ2-1; 7 bases align to TRBD2. Germline V CDR1 and CDR2: SNHLY, FYNNEI. J lost 1 base, V lost 6 bases, and 6 bases had no gene match. The CDR3 loop spans 15 amino acids. CDR3 protein: CASRPTSVSYNEQFF. CDR3 in DNA: TGTGCCAGCAGACCAACTAGCGTTTCCTACAATGAGCAGTTCTTC.

The rearrangement uses TRBV19 and TRBJ1-5; D unresolved. This CDR3 contains 12 residues. Trimming took off 3 bases at V and 4 bases at J, with 4 bases between the two ends. The germline V gene encodes CDR1 LNHDA and CDR2 SQIVND (reference sequence). The CDR3 spells CASSIGNQPQHF. The CDR3, as DNA: TGTGCCAGTAGTATCGGTAATCAGCCCCAGCATTTT.

The chain employs TRBV27 and TRBJ2-1, with D perhaps TRBD2 (6 bases). The V and J ends lost 5 bases and 7 bases respectively, with 15 bases between them. CDR3 size: 14 residues. Germline V CDR1 and CDR2: MNHEY, SMNVEV (reference sequence). The CDR3 nucleotides are TGTGCCAGCAGTCCGTTCGATGGGGGGAATGAGCAGTTCTTC. Its protein is CASSPFDGGNEQFF.

V is TRBV28 and J is TRBJ2-7, with TRBD2 identical over 8 bases. Trimming took 9 bases from V and 4 from J; bases not matched to a gene: 8. Germline CDR1 reads MDHEN; CDR2 reads SYDVKM. The CDR3 sequence is 13 residues long. The CDR3: CASRILAGYEQYF. In DNA, the CDR3 is TGTGCCAGTCGTATATTAGCGGGATACGAGCAGTACTTC.

The chain has TRBV15 and TRBJ1-2; D uncertain. Germline values: CDR1 LNHNV, CDR2 YYDKDF (reference sequence). Trimming left V 3 bases short and J 1 base short, with 9 bases between. This CDR3 spans 14 amino acids. Here the CDR3 reads CATSSIPVNYGYTF. The CDR3 region has the DNA TGTGCCACCAGCAGCATTCCGGTTAACTATGGCTACACCTTC.

This clone appeared once. Other nucleotide sequences from this sample produce the same CDR3. The gene calls are TRBV7-2 and TRBJ2-5; D unresolved. Germline CDR1 is SGHTA and CDR2 is FQGNSA. V was shortened by 1 base and J by 5 bases, with 8 bases between the two germline ends. The CDR3 length is 13 residues. The CDR3 region has the DNA TGTGCCAGCAGCTTAGGCGGTCGGGAGACCCAGTACTTC. Amino acids: CASSLGGRETQYF.

This chain connects TRBV6-2 or TRBV6-3 to TRBJ2-3; 14 bases align to TRBD2. This CDR3 spans 16 amino acids. CDR1 and CDR2 from the germline V gene are MNHEY and SVGEGT. The V gene end was trimmed by 4 bases and the J gene end by 4 bases; junction bases not matched to a gene: 4. The CDR3 protein is CASSWGTSGSSDTQYF. The CDR3 bases are TGTGCCAGCAGTTGGGGGACTAGCGGGAGTTCAGATACGCAGTATTTT.

This clone appeared a few times. The chain is built from TRBV20-1 and TRBJ1-2; D is unresolved. From germline, CDR1 is DFQATT and CDR2 SNEGSKA (reference sequence). The CDR3 is 11 residues long. Between the trimmed V and J ends, which lost 6 bases and 7 bases, there was a span of 12 bases. The chain's CDR3 is CSARTGTGYTF. The DNA for the CDR3 is TGCAGTGCCAGAACCGGTACTGGCTACACCTTC.

The chain uses TRBV3-1 (or the pseudogene TRBV3-2) and TRBJ1-5; no clear D gene. The germline gives CDR1 LGHDT, CDR2 YNNKEL (reference sequence). The CDR3 sequence is 16 residues long. The V end was cut by 5 bases, the J end by 5 bases, with 19 bases between. This chain's CDR3 is CASSYLPLWHHQPQHF. CDR3 bases: TGTGCCAGCAGCTACCTTCCTCTTTGGCATCATCAGCCCCAGCATTTT.

The gene calls are TRBV2 and TRBJ1-6; D gene unclear. Germline loops: CDR1 SNHLY, CDR2 FYNNEI. Trimming cost V 8 bases and J 7 bases, with 12 bases left between them. The CDR3 length is 13 residues. CDR3 DNA: TGTGCCAGCTCTGGGAGGGCAAATTCACCCCTCCACTTT. It encodes CASSGRANSPLHF.

The chain links TRBV24-1 to TRBJ2-2, with a weak D call TRBD2 (6 bases). V gave up 4 bases and J gave up 5 bases, with 16 bases separating them. The CDR3 contains 16 residues. Per germline, CDR1 KGHDR and CDR2 SFDVKD. The CDR3 region is CATSEEGTRRTGELFF. The CDR3 DNA reads TGTGCCACCAGTGAGGAGGGGACCCGCAGGACCGGGGAGCTGTTTTTT.

The chain recombines TRBV4-3 with TRBJ2-2; TRBD2 agrees at 9 bases. Trimming at V came to 3 bases and at J to 7 bases, leaving 12 bases not matched to a gene. Germline CDR1 LGHNA, CDR2 YSLEER. The CDR3 totals 17 residues. The chain's CDR3 is CASSQASSGNSFGELFF. DNA for the CDR3: TGCGCCAGCAGCCAGGCATCTAGCGGGAACTCCTTCGGGGAGCTGTTTTTT.

This chain uses TRBV9 with TRBJ2-6; 14 bases align to TRBD2. The CDR3 extends over 17 amino acids. Per the germline V gene, CDR1 is SGDLS and CDR2 is YYNGEE. J gave up 3 bases and V 4 bases, and 3 bases lay outside the gene matches. In DNA form, the CDR3 reads TGTGCCAGCAGCTCGGGACTAGCGGGAGTTGGGGCCAACGTCCTGACTTTC. Its translation: CASSSGLAGVGANVLTF.

The chain is built from TRBV15 and TRBJ1-3; D is ambiguous. Germline V gene lookup returns CDR1 LNHNV and CDR2 YYDKDF (reference sequence). V was clipped by 1 base and J by 0 bases, with 13 bases between them. This CDR3 has 17 amino acids. The CDR3 loop reads CATSRGPEWISGNTIYF. In DNA form, the CDR3 reads TGTGCCACCAGCAGAGGACCGGAGTGGATCTCTGGAAACACCATATATTTT.

On this clone itself: Other DNA variants within this sample encode the same CDR3. The rearrangement links TRBV7-3 to TRBJ2-3; D not resolved. CDR1 and CDR2 (germline): SGHTA, FQGTGA. Deletions cut 5 bases from V and 5 bases from J, with 8 bases between. The CDR3 is 12 amino acids. CDR3 sequence (DNA): TGTGCCAGCAGCACGCCGGGAGATACGCAGTATTTT. This gives the protein CASSTPGDTQYF.

The rearrangement links TRBV7-6 to TRBJ2-7; tentative D call: TRBD1 (5 bases). V was cut by 1 base and J by 3 bases, with 13 bases left in between. The CDR3 contains 15 residues. CDR1 and CDR2 (germline): SGHVS, FNYEAQ. Written as DNA, the CDR3 is TGTGCCAGCAGCTTAGATCAGGGAAGGTTCTACGAGCAGTACTTC. It codes for CASSLDQGRFYEQYF.

The J gene is TRBJ1-2, the V gene TRBV28; possibly TRBD1 for D (5 bases). V was trimmed by 6 bases and J by 8 bases, leaving 16 bases between them. The length of the CDR3 is 13 residues. The germline V gene has CDR1 MDHEN and CDR2 SYDVKM. The CDR3: CASSPDSTYGYTF. CDR3 coding DNA: TGTGCCAGCAGCCCTGACAGTACATACGGCTACACCTTC.

This clone was counted once. The chain has TRBV7-9 and TRBJ1-2; D unresolved. The CDR3 has 12 residues. Trimming stripped 0 bases from V and 8 bases from J, with 7 bases between. CDR1 is SEHNR, CDR2 FQNEAQ, per germline (reference sequence). As DNA, the CDR3 is TGTGCCAGCAGCTTAGCTTCTATGGGCTACACCTTC. Translated: CASSLASMGYTF.

This clone was observed once. The J gene is TRBJ1-6, the V gene TRBV7-2; maybe TRBD1 (6 bases). V dropped 5 bases and J dropped 5 bases, with 16 bases sitting between them. CDR3 size: 16 residues. In germline, CDR1 is SGHTA, CDR2 FQGNSA. This CDR3 reads CASSPRGTVDNSPLHF. The CDR3 DNA follows: TGTGCCAGCAGCCCCAGGGGAACAGTCGATAATTCACCCCTCCACTTT.

The rearrangement links TRBV11-2 to TRBJ1-2; 8 nucleotides align to TRBD1. J lost 2 bases, V lost 4 bases, and 3 bases had no gene match. The length of the CDR3 is 14 residues. In germline, CDR1 is SGHAT, CDR2 FQNNGV. The CDR3 nucleotides read TGTGCCAGCAGCTCAAGGACAGGGAACTATGGCTACACCTTC. As protein: CASSSRTGNYGYTF.

This clone has just one count. The genes are TRBV21-1 and TRBJ2-7; the table calls TRBD2, which could not be checked here. TRBV21-1 is tagged as a pseudogene. The CDR3 consists of 18 residues. This CDR3 reads CASSKGVSGTSQLREQYF. CDR3 sequence (DNA): TGTGCCAGCAGCAAAGGCGTAAGCGGGACCTCCCAACTACGCGAGCAGTACTTC.